These 9 T cell receptor beta chains came from one sample sequenced in a study of CD8+CD57+ T cells in acquired aplastic anemia. Genomic DNA served as template for TCR beta VDJ and CDR3 profiling. TCRdb reanalysed the reads using MiXCR and keeps one entry per CDR3 protein. This table has some 180,000 distinct CDR3 sequences, approximately 45% appearing once. The sample comprised sorted CD4+, CD8+, or CD8+CD57+ T cells (not recorded which) from PBMCs. Receptors originate from a human donor in good health.

This clonotype was recorded a few times. The J gene is TRBJ1-1, the V gene TRBV10-2; D may be TRBD1 (5 bases). CDR1 is WSHSY, CDR2 SAAADI, per germline. V was pared by 0 bases and J by 4 bases, with 12 bases between. The CDR3 is made up of 15 amino acids. The CDR3 is CASSESSRGGTEAFF. CDR3 bases: TGCGCCAGCAGTGAGTCGTCGAGGGGAGGCACTGAAGCTTTCTTT.

Worth noting for this clonotype: The CDR3 end shows no conserved phenylalanine or tryptophan, and so a read error is likely. The gene calls are TRBV29-1 and TRBJ2-7; D might be TRBD2 (5 bases). V was cut by 4 bases and J by 4 bases, with 14 bases left in between. This CDR3 region has 13 residues. Germline V gene sequence: CDR1 SQVTM, CDR2 ANQGSEA. In DNA, the CDR3 is TGCAGCGTTGGGGTCTTCGGGGAGTACGAGCAGTACTAC. Translating gives CSVGVFGEYEQYY.

This clonotype has ten or more counts. The chain employs TRBV4-1 and TRBJ1-4, with TRBD1 as a possible D gene (5 bases). CDR1 and CDR2 from the germline V gene are MGHRA and YSYEKL. This CDR3 is 14 amino acids long. The V end lost 4 bases, the J end lost 4 bases, and 10 bases lay between the germline ends. The CDR3 here is CASSLGDVNEKLFF. In DNA form, the CDR3 reads TGCGCCAGCAGCCTTGGGGACGTTAATGAAAAACTGTTTTTT.

This clonotype was observed a few times. This chain joins TRBV6-1 and TRBJ2-2; no reliable D call. Germline V CDR1 and CDR2: MNHNS, SASEGT. V was shortened by 4 bases and J by 1 base, with 7 bases between the two germline ends. The CDR3 has 14 amino acids. This CDR3 is CASSVIGNTGELFF. The CDR3 DNA reads TGTGCCAGCAGTGTTATAGGGAACACCGGGGAGCTGTTTTTT.

The genes are TRBV7-3 and TRBJ2-1; D unclear. Trimming cost V 1 base and J 0 bases, with 10 bases left between them. Germline V gives CDR1 SGHTA, CDR2 FQGTGA. CDR3 length: 16 residues. The DNA of the CDR3 is TGTGCCAGCAGCTTAAGTGGCGGAAGCTCCTACAATGAGCAGTTCTTC. Protein sequence: CASSLSGGSSYNEQFF.

This clonotype appeared many times. The chain recombines TRBV19 with TRBJ2-7, with 9 bases aligning to TRBD1. CDR1 is LNHDA and CDR2 is SQIVND in the germline V gene (reference sequence). V gave up 2 bases and J gave up 2 bases; unmatched junction bases: 4. The CDR3 is 15 amino acids. CDR3 nucleotide sequence: TGTGCCAGTAGTATACCGGGACAGGGACCCTACGAGCAGTACTTC. It specifies CASSIPGQGPYEQYF. The whole variable domain, filled in from reference TRBV19 and TRBJ2-7, reads DGGITQSPKYLFRKEGQNVTLSCEQNLNHDAMYWYRQDPGQGLRLIYYSQIVNDFQKGDIAEGYSVSREKKESFPLTVTSAQKNPTAFYLCASSIPGQGPYEQYFGPGTRLTVT.

V and J are TRBV29-1 and TRBJ2-5; possible D gene TRBD1, 6 bases. V was trimmed by 4 bases and J by 5 bases, leaving 14 bases between them. This CDR3 contains 13 residues. Germline V gene lookup returns CDR1 SQVTM and CDR2 ANQGSEA. CDR3 sequence reads: CSVGGQGHETQYF. The CDR3, as DNA: TGCAGCGTTGGGGGGCAGGGGCACGAGACCCAGTACTTC.

This clonotype was found a few times. J is TRBJ2-3 and V is TRBV20-1; TRBD2 agrees at 11 bases. Losses at the gene ends were 6 bases for V and 6 bases for J; bases not matched to a gene: 8. CDR1 and CDR2 from the germline V gene are DFQATT and SNEGSKA (reference sequence). This CDR3 is built from 14 residues. The CDR3: CSAPLAGAKDTQYF. The CDR3 DNA follows: TGCAGTGCACCACTAGCGGGGGCGAAGGATACGCAGTATTTT.

This sequence joins TRBV28 and TRBJ2-7, with TRBD2 matching over 9 bases. This CDR3 has 14 residues. CDR1 MDHEN and CDR2 SYDVKM come from the germline V gene. Unmatched junction bases numbered 4, after V lost 7 bases and J lost 0 bases. This chain's CDR3 is CASISGGGSYEQYF. The CDR3 bases are TGTGCCAGCATTAGCGGGGGCGGCTCCTACGAGCAGTACTTC.